Listed below are T cell receptor beta chains from one sample, sequenced in a study of blood T cell repertoires in COVID-19. Assay used: immunoSEQ multiplex PCR; TCRdb lists only in-frame clones, some missing. The sample lists over 60,000 clones, roughly 86% seen once, with under 1.3% in the top ten. Material for sequencing was peripheral blood. These receptors were collected from a man between 65 and 85 years old with acute or convalescent COVID-19. CDR3s include the opening cysteine and the closing phenylalanine or tryptophan. The D gene is left open where the match is weak. Clone size appears in some rows only: once, few, many, or a class for an expanded clone.

D	size	V	J	DNA	CDR3
.	.	TRBV14	TRBJ1-1	TGTGCCAGCAGCTATGGTCAGACTGAAGCTTTCTTT	CASSYGQTEAFF
.	few	TRBV6-5	TRBJ1-6	TGTGCCAGCAGTTATTCGGGGAGGTGGCATTCACCCCTCCACTTT	CASSYSGRWHSPLHF
TRBD1	.	TRBV12-3/TRBV12-4	TRBJ1-2	TGTGCCACACAGGGGTATGGCTACACCTTC	CATQGYGYTF
.	.	TRBV6-5	TRBJ1-5	TGTGCCAGCAGGGCCGGGATAGGCAATCAGCCCCAGCATTTT	CASRAGIGNQPQHF
.	.	TRBV30	TRBJ1-1	TGTGCCTGGAACGGACAGCCGAACACTGAAGCTTTCTTT	CAWNGQPNTEAFF
TRBD1	.	TRBV19	TRBJ1-2	TGTGCCAGTAGGCTAACCGGGACAGCCTCTTATGGCTACACCTTC	CASRLTGTASYGYTF
TRBD1	.	TRBV10-3	TRBJ1-2	TGTGCCATCCTAGGGGGACAGGGGGCGACCGGCTACACCTTC	CAILGGQGATGYTF
.	.	TRBV6-5	TRBJ2-6	TGTGCCAGCACAGGGCCCGTCTCTGGGGCCAACGTCCTGACTTTC	CASTGPVSGANVLTF
TRBD1	.	TRBV7-9	TRBJ1-1	TGTGCCAGCAGCCCTCCCCCGGGACAGGGTCACACTGAAGCTTTCTTT	CASSPPPGQGHTEAFF
TRBD2	.	TRBV5-4	TRBJ2-1	TGTGCCGGGGGGTTCTCGGAGCGGGGTCGGGAGCAGTTCTTC	CAGGFSERGREQFF
TRBD1	once	TRBV19	TRBJ1-6	TGTGCCAGTAGTACGACAGGGGGCGCCGGGAATTCACCCCTCCACTTT	CASSTTGGAGNSPLHF
TRBD1	.	TRBV27	TRBJ2-7	TGTGCCAGCAGTTTAGGGACAGGGGTCCTGGGGCAGTACTTC	CASSLGTGVLGQYF
.	once	TRBV24-1	TRBJ2-1	TGTGCCACCAGTGAGTCAGGTTACTCCTACAATGAGCAGTTCTTC	CATSESGYSYNEQFF
TRBD2	.	TRBV7-8	TRBJ2-1	TGTGCCAGCAGCTTACAGCGGGGGGGACACAATGAGCAGTTCTTC	CASSLQRGGHNEQFF
.	.	TRBV5-1	TRBJ1-2	TGCGCCAGCAGCCCCGGACAGAGCTTCTATGGCTACACCTTC	CASSPGQSFYGYTF
.	.	TRBV11-2	TRBJ1-1	TGTGCCAGCAGCCCATACCAGGGGACGAACACTGAAGCTTTCTTT	CASSPYQGTNTEAFF
.	once	TRBV5-6	TRBJ2-7	TGTGCCAGCAGCATCGGGACTGGGATTAACGACGAGCAGTACTTC	CASSIGTGINDEQYF
TRBD1	.	TRBV5-1	TRBJ2-7	TGCGCCAGCCGGGTCGGGACAGGGGCCGAGCAGTACTTC	CASRVGTGAEQYF
TRBD1	.	TRBV19	TRBJ1-1	TGTGCCAGTGAGCACAGGGGCTTAGGGGTGAACACTGAAGCTTTCTTT	CASEHRGLGVNTEAFF
.	.	TRBV20-1	TRBJ1-2	TGCAGTGCAGACGGGACACCGGGCTACACCTTC	CSADGTPGYTF
TRBD2	.	TRBV27	TRBJ2-3	TGTGCCAGCAGTCCCACGACTAGCGCAGATACGCAGTATTTT	CASSPTTSADTQYF
TRBD2	.	TRBV7-3	TRBJ2-5	TGTGCCAGCAGCTCTAGCGGGAGGAGGGAGACCCAGTACTTC	CASSSSGRRETQYF
TRBD2	.	TRBV5-8	TRBJ2-7	TGTGCCAGCAGCTTGGAGGGCGCAGGGAGGGTTTACGAGCAGTACTTC	CASSLEGAGRVYEQYF
TRBD2	.	TRBV19	TRBJ2-1	TGTGCCAGTAGGGGACCGGGACTAAGGAATGAGCAGTTCTTC	CASRGPGLRNEQFF
TRBD1	.	TRBV2	TRBJ1-2	TGTGCCAGCAGGGCCGGGACAGGGATTAACGACTACACCTTC	CASRAGTGINDYTF
TRBD1	.	TRBV18	TRBJ1-2	TGTGCCAGCTCACCACCGGGACAGAGTACCTATGGCTACACCTTC	CASSPPGQSTYGYTF
.	few	TRBV28	TRBJ1-2	TGTGCCAGCAGTTTGGGCACGGACACCGAGTCTGTTAACTATGGCTACACCTTC	CASSLGTDTESVNYGYTF
.	once	TRBV7-2	TRBJ1-1	TGTGCCAGCAGCTTAGGTCGGGGTGGGTCGGCTTTCTTT	CASSLGRGGSAFF
.	.	TRBV28	TRBJ2-7	TGTGCCAGCAGTTGGGCCGTCTACGAGCAGTACTTC	CASSWAVYEQYF
.	.	TRBV18	TRBJ1-1	TGTGCCAGCTCATCCAATGCCCCCGGGACTAGGACTGAAGCTTTCTTT	CASSSNAPGTRTEAFF
TRBD1	.	TRBV19	TRBJ1-4	TGTGCCAGCCGGACAGGGCAGGGGGGGGATGAAAAACTGTTTTTT	CASRTGQGGDEKLFF
TRBD1	.	TRBV3-1/TRBV3-2	TRBJ1-1	TGTGCCAGCAGCAGCAGGGGGAAGGAAGCTTTCTTT	CASSSRGKEAFF
TRBD2	once	TRBV5-1	TRBJ2-7	TGCGCCAGCAGCTTGGTTCCTAGCGGGGCTTCCTACGAGCAGTACTTC	CASSLVPSGASYEQYF
TRBD1	.	TRBV11-2	TRBJ2-5	TGTGCCAGCAGCTTAACCGGGACAGAAGAGACCCAGTACTTC	CASSLTGTEETQYF
.	.	TRBV5-4	TRBJ1-2	TGTGCCAGCAGCCAGGTGGAGGGCTATGGCTACACCTTC	CASSQVEGYGYTF
.	.	TRBV5-4	TRBJ1-1	TGTGCCAGCAGCTTGTTCGGCACTGAAGCTTTCTTT	CASSLFGTEAFF
.	.	TRBV10-3	TRBJ1-2	TGTGCCGCCGAGGGAGGGGGGTCCGCCCCGGGGACTACGTATGGCTACACCTTC	CAAEGGGSAPGTTYGYTF
.	.	TRBV15	TRBJ1-3	TGTGCCACCAGCAGAGAACCCGGGGGAGGAAACACCATATATTTT	CATSREPGGGNTIYF
.	.	TRBV19	TRBJ2-2	TGTGCCAGTAGTATTGATGCGGGTCTAGGGGAGCTGTTTTTT	CASSIDAGLGELFF
TRBD1	.	TRBV10-3	TRBJ1-4	TGTGCCATCAGTGGAAAGGGGGACAGTAAACTGTTTTTT	CAISGKGDSKLFF
TRBD1	.	TRBV5-1	TRBJ2-7	TGCGCCAGCACCCGACAGGGGCTGACGGGCGAGCAGTACTTC	CASTRQGLTGEQYF
.	.	TRBV6-5	TRBJ2-2	TGTGCCAGCAGCCCCCCCGGGGGGCTCACCGGGGAGCTGTTTTTT	CASSPPGGLTGELFF
.	.	TRBV12-3/TRBV12-4	TRBJ2-3	TGTGCCAGCAGTTTAATGACACCAGATACGCAGTATTTT	CASSLMTPDTQYF
TRBD1	.	TRBV20-1	TRBJ2-5	TGCAGTGCTAGTAAAACAGGGGCGAGAGAGACCCAGTACTTC	CSASKTGARETQYF
.	.	TRBV5-1	TRBJ2-1	TGCGCCAGCAGTGACGGGGACAAGTACAATGAGCAGTTCTTC	CASSDGDKYNEQFF
TRBD1	.	TRBV19	TRBJ1-1	TGTGCCAGTAGTACTACAGGGGACACTGAAGCTTTCTTT	CASSTTGDTEAFF
TRBD2	.	TRBV5-4	TRBJ2-5	TGTGCCAGCAGCTTGTTGACTAGCGGGGGGAAAGAGACCCAGTACTTC	CASSLLTSGGKETQYF
.	.	TRBV5-1	TRBJ2-1	TGCGCCAGCAGCCCGCGGGGACAGTTGACCTACAATGAGCAGTTCTTC	CASSPRGQLTYNEQFF
.	.	TRBV19	TRBJ1-1	TGTGCCAGTAGCCCCGGGCAGGGGGCTTTCTTT	CASSPGQGAFF
.	.	TRBV5-1	TRBJ1-1	TGCGCCAGCAGCTTGGCCGACAGGAACGAAGCTTTCTTT	CASSLADRNEAFF
TRBD1	few	TRBV4-1	TRBJ2-1	TGCGCCAGCAGCCACCCCCAGGGGGCGCGGAATGAGCAGTTCTTC	CASSHPQGARNEQFF
.	.	TRBV28	TRBJ1-1	TGTGCCAGCAGTTTACGGTCGAACACTGAAGCTTTCTTT	CASSLRSNTEAFF
.	.	TRBV7-9	TRBJ2-7	TGTGCCAGCAGCTTCGGCGGAGCCTACGAGCAGTACTTC	CASSFGGAYEQYF
.	.	TRBV6-5	TRBJ1-2	TGTGCCAGCAGTTACTACGGGAGGGCTAACTATGGCTACACCTTC	CASSYYGRANYGYTF
TRBD1	.	TRBV5-5	TRBJ2-6	TGTGCCAGCAGCTTTGGACAGGACGTCCTGACTTTC	CASSFGQDVLTF